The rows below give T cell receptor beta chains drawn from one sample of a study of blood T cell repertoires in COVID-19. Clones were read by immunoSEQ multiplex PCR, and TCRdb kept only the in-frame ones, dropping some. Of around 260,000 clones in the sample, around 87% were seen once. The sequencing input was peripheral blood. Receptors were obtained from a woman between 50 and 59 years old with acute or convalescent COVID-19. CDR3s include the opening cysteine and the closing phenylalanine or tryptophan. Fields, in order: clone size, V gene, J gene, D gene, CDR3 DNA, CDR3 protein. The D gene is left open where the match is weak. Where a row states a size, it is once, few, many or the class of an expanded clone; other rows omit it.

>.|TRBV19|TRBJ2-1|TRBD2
TGTGCCAGTAGGCTGACTAGCGGGAGCTACAATGAGCAGTTCTTC
CASRLTSGSYNEQFF
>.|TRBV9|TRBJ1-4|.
TGTGCCAGCAGCGTGACGATGGGGGGGGAAAAACTGTTTTTT
CASSVTMGGEKLFF
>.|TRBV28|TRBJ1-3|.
TGTGCCAGCAGTTTTCAGGGGCTAAGCTCTGGAAACACCATATATTTT
CASSFQGLSSGNTIYF
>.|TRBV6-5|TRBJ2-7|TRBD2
TGTGCCAGCAGTTTTCCCCTAGCGGGGGAGGTCTACGAGCAGTACTTC
CASSFPLAGEVYEQYF
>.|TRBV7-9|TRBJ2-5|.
TGTGCCAGCAGCTTTCGAGAGACCCAGTACTTC
CASSFRETQYF
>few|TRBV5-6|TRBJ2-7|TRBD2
TGTGCCAGCAGCTTGCCTAGCGGTGTCTACGAGCAGTACTTC
CASSLPSGVYEQYF
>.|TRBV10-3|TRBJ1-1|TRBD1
TGTGCCATCAGCCCAACAGGGGAAACTGAAGCTTTCTTT
CAISPTGETEAFF
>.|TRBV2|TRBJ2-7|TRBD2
TGTGCCAGCAGACAATTGAGCGGGGTCTCCTACGAGCAGTACTTC
CASRQLSGVSYEQYF
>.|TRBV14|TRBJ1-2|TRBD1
TGTGCCAGCCGAAGGACAGGGAGCTATGGCTACACCTTC
CASRRTGSYGYTF
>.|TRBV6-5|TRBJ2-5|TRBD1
TGTGCCAGCCATCCTACAGGGGGTGCTCAAGAGACCCAGTACTTC
CASHPTGGAQETQYF
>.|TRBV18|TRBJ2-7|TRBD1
TGTGCCAGCTCCCCCAGGGGTCGGACAGGGGACTACGAGCAGTACTTC
CASSPRGRTGDYEQYF
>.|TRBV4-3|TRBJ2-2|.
TGCGCCAGCAGCCAAGATGACTGGGTCTCAATCAACACCGGGGAGCTGTTTTTT
CASSQDDWVSINTGELFF
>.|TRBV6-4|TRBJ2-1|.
TGTGCCAGCAGGCGAGGGGCACTAGCTAACAATGAGCAGTTCTTC
CASRRGALANNEQFF
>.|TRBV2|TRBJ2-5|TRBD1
TGTGCCAGCAGTGAAATAGGGACAGGGGGACGAGAGACCCAGTACTTC
CASSEIGTGGRETQYF
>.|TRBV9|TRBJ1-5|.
TGTGCCAGCAGCGCACATGGCAATCAGCCCCAGCATTTT
CASSAHGNQPQHF
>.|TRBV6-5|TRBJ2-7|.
TGTGCCAGCGGGAGACAGGATCGCTACGAGCAGTACTTC
CASGRQDRYEQYF
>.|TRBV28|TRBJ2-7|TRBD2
TGTGCCAGCATGACGACTAGCGGGAAATACGAGCAGTACTTC
CASMTTSGKYEQYF
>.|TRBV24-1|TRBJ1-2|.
TGTGCCACCAGTGATAAGGCCTCGGCTGGGGGGTATGGCTACACCTTC
CATSDKASAGGYGYTF
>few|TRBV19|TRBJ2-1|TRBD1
TGTGCCAGTAGTATCTGGACAGGGAAGAACAATGAGCAGTTCTTC
CASSIWTGKNNEQFF
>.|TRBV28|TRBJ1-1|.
TGTGCCAGCAGTTCTCACGGGGATGAAGCTTTCTTT
CASSSHGDEAFF
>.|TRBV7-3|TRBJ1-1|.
TGTGCCAGCAGCTCACTTGGAGATACTGAAGCTTTCTTT
CASSSLGDTEAFF
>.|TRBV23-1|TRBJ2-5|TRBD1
TGCGCCAGCAGCCAGGCTCGACAGGGAGTGGAGACCCAGTACTTC
CASSQARQGVETQYF
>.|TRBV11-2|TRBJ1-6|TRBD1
TGTGCCAGCAGCCGACGGACAGGGACCCTAGGACCCTATAATTCACCCCTCCACTTT
CASSRRTGTLGPYNSPLHF
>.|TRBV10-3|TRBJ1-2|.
TGTGCCATCAGTGAGTCGACAGTGGGTGGCTACACCTTC
CAISESTVGGYTF
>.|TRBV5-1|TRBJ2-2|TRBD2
TGCGCCAGCAGCTTCCCTAGCGGAAGGGTATACACCGGGGAGCTGTTTTTT
CASSFPSGRVYTGELFF
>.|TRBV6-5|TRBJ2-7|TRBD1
TGTGCCAGCAGCCCCCCCATGGGACAGGGCTACGAGCAGTACTTC
CASSPPMGQGYEQYF
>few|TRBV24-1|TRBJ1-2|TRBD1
TGTGCCACCAGTGATCCGAACAGGGGCCGGGGCGGCTACACCTTC
CATSDPNRGRGGYTF
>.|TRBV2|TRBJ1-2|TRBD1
TGTGCCAACTCCCCGGAACAGGGGGTGTACTATGGCTACACCTTC
CANSPEQGVYYGYTF
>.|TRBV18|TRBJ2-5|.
TGTGCCAGCTCCCTCTCTCGGGAGACCCAGTACTTC
CASSLSRETQYF
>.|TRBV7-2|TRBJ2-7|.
TGTGCCAGCAGCTTATCCGCTAGCCCCACCGCCTACGAGCAGTACTTC
CASSLSASPTAYEQYF
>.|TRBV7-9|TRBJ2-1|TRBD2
TGTGCCAGCAGAGAGGTTGGCGGGAGCTCTGAGCAGTTCTTC
CASREVGGSSEQFF
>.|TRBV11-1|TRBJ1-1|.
TGTGCCAGCAGCTTAGGGGAGGGCACTGAAGCTTTCTTT
CASSLGEGTEAFF
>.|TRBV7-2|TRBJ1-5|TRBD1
TGTGCCAGCAGCCCGGCCAGGGGGCGCGGGATTCAGCCCCAGCATTTT
CASSPARGRGIQPQHF
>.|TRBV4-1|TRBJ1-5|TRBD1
TGCGCCAGCAGCCATTACAGGGGGCTGAACCAGCCCCAGCATTTT
CASSHYRGLNQPQHF
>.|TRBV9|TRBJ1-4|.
TGTGCCAGCAGCGTAGCGCAGGGGAATGAAAAACTGTTTTTT
CASSVAQGNEKLFF
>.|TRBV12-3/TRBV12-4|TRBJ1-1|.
TGTGCCAGCAGCCCTTTCACTGAAGCTTTCTTT
CASSPFTEAFF
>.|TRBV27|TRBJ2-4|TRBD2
TGTGCCAGCAGTTCGTTAGCGGGAGGGAGTTCCAAAAACATTCAGTACTTC
CASSSLAGGSSKNIQYF
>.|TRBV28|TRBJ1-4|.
TGTGCCAGCAGTTTATTTAGAGGCGGGGAAGAGGGAGATGAAAAACTGTTTTTT
CASSLFRGGEEGDEKLFF
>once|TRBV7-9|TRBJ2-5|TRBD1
TGTGCCAGCAGCTTTGCAGGGGGCGCGGAGACCCAGTACTTC
CASSFAGGAETQYF
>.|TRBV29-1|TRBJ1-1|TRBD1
TGCAGCGTTGTGGGACAGGGAGTACAGAACACTGAAGCTTTCTTT
CSVVGQGVQNTEAFF
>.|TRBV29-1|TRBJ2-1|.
TGCAGCGTTGTGACCCGGGTATCTGAGCAGTTCTTC
CSVVTRVSEQFF
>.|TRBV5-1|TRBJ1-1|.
TGCGCCAGCGGTAATCCGGACAAGAACACTGAAGCTTTCTTT
CASGNPDKNTEAFF
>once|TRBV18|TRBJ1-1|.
TGTGCCAGCTCACCGGCGGGGATGGCTGAAGCTTTCTTT
CASSPAGMAEAFF
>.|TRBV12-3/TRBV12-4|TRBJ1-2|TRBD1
TGTGCCAGCAGCGCCGGGACAGGGGTTGGCTACACCTTC
CASSAGTGVGYTF
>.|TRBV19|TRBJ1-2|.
TGTGCCAGTACGGTTGTCTCGGGTTCTGATGGCTACACCTTC
CASTVVSGSDGYTF
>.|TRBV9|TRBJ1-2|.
TGTGCCAGCAGCGTAGGGAGGAGTGCAGGACCTACGTTCTATGGCTACACCTTC
CASSVGRSAGPTFYGYTF
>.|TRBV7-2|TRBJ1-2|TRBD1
TGTGCCAGCAGCTTAAACCCAGGGGGGCATGGCTACACCTTC
CASSLNPGGHGYTF
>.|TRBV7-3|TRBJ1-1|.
TGTGCCAGCAGCTTCAGTGGGAACACTGAAGCTTTCTTT
CASSFSGNTEAFF